This T cell receptor (beta chain) was retrieved from a study of blood T cell repertoires in COVID-19. Study-wide background: Donors in the United States, Italy and Spain gave samples during acute or convalescent COVID-19. Sample material is recorded as cDNA or gDNA derived from T cells, B-cell-depleted T cells, or PBMCs.

Authors' analysis steps: Reference gene primer amplification in the assay estimated nucleated cell counts. Method: immunoSEQ multiplex PCR; TCRdb's copy keeps in-frame clones and lacks some. V, J and clone size derive from that table, while D and trimming were established from the DNA sequence. The sample has 350,000 or so clones; approximately 89% are singletons. The Seattle site enrolled patients during active infection and followed them longitudinally. Germline assignment: CDR1 LNHNV and CDR2 YYDKDF (reference sequence). The V gene lost 3 bases and the J gene lost 5 bases, with 18 bases spanning the gap. This CDR3 spans 16 amino acids.

This TCR derives from an older woman with COVID-19, enrolled during active disease. Sequenced input: peripheral blood. The chain combines TRBV15 with TRBJ2-3, with TRBD2 as a possible D gene (6 bases). The CDR3 here is CATSSVGRGDKDTQYF. CDR3 DNA: TGTGCCACCAGCAGTGTGGGGCGGGGAGACAAAGATACGCAGTATTTT. The full variable domain, its missing parts supplied by reference TRBV15 and TRBJ2-3, is DAMVIQNPRYQVTQFGKPVTLSCSQTLNHNVMYWYQQKSSQAPKLLFHYYDKDFNNEADTPDNFQSRRPNTSFCFLDIRSPGLGDTAMYLCATSSVGRGDKDTQYFGPGTRLTVL.